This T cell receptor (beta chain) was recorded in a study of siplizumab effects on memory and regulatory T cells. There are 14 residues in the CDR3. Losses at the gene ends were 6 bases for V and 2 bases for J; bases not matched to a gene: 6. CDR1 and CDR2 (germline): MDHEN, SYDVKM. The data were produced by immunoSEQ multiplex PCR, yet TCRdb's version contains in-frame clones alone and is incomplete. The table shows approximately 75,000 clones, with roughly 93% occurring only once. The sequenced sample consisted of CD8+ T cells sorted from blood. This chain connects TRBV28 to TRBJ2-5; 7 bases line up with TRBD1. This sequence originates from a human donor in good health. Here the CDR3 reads CASSLRDRQETQYF. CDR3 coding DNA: TGTGCCAGCAGCCTCCGGGACAGACAAGAGACCCAGTACTTC.